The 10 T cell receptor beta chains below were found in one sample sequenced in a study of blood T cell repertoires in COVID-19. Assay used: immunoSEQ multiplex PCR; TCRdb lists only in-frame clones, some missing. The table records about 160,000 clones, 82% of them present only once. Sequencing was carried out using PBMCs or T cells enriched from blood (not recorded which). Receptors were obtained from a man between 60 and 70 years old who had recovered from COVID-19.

CDR3: CASSPRTGAIHEQFF. The CDR3 nucleotides are TGTGCCAGCTCACCCCGGACAGGGGCTATCCATGAGCAGTTCTTC. The V and J genes are TRBV18 and TRBJ2-1; 9 bases map to TRBD1. CDR3 length: 15 residues. The germline gives CDR1 KGHSH, CDR2 LQKENI. Losses at the gene ends were 3 bases for V and 8 bases for J; bases not matched to a gene: 8.

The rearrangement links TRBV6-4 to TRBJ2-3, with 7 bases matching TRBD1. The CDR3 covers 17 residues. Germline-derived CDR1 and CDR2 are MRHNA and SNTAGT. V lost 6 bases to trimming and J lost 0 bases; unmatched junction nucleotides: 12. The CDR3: CASSDLPTGVSTDTQYF. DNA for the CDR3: TGTGCCAGCAGCGACCTGCCTACAGGGGTTAGCACAGATACGCAGTATTTT.

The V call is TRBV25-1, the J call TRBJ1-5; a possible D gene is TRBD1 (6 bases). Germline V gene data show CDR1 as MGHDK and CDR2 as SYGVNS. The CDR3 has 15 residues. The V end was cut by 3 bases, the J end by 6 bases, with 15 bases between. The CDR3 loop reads CASSESGRGGQPQHF. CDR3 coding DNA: TGTGCCAGCAGTGAGTCGGGGAGGGGGGGTCAGCCCCAGCATTTT.

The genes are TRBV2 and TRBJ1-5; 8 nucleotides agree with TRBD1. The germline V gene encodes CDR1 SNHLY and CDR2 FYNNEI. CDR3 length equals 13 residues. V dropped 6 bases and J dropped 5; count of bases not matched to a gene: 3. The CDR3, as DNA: TGTGCCAGCAGCGACAGGGGTTATCAGCCCCAGCATTTT. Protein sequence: CASSDRGYQPQHF.

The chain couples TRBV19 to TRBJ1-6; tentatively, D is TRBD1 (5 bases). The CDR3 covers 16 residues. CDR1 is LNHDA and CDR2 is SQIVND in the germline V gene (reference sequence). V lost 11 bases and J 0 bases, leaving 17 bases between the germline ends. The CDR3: CASRGASSSYNSPLHF. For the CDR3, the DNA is TGTGCCTCTAGGGGTGCCTCCAGCTCCTATAATTCACCCCTCCACTTT.

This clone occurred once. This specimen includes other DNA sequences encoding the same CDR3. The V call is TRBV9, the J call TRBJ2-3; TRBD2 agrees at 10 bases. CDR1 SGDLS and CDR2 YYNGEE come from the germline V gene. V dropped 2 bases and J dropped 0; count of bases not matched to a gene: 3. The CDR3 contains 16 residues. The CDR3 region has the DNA TGTGCCAGCAGCGTGCGGACTAGCGGCAGCACAGATACGCAGTATTTT. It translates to CASSVRTSGSTDTQYF. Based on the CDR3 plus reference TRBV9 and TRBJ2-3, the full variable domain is DSGVTQTPKHLITATGQRVTLRCSPRSGDLSVYWYQQSLDQGLQFLIQYYNGEERAKGNILERFSAQQFPDLHSELNLSSLELGDSALYFCASSVRTSGSTDTQYFGPGTRLTVL.

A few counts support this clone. The CDR3 DNA reads TGTGCCAGCAGAACGGACAGATCTTCACCCCTCCACTTT. It is translated as CASRTDRSSPLHF. The rearrangement links TRBV6-5 to TRBJ1-6; possible D gene TRBD1, 6 bases. The germline V gene has CDR1 MNHEY and CDR2 SVGAGI. The V end was cut by 6 bases, the J end by 9 bases, with 12 bases between. The CDR3 consists of 13 residues.

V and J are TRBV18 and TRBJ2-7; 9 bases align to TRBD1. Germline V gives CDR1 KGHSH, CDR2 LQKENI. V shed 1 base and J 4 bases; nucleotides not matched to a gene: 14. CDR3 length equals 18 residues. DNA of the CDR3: TGTGCCAGCTCACCACAAAAAGCGGCACAGGGGGCTTTATACGAGCAGTACTTC. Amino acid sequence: CASSPQKAAQGALYEQYF.

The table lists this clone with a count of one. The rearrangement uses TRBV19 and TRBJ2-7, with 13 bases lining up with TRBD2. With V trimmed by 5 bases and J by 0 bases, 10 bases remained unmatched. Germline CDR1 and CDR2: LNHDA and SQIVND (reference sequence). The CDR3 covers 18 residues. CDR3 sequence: CASSPRTSGGKSSYEQYF. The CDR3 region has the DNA TGTGCCAGTAGTCCACGGACTAGCGGGGGCAAAAGCTCCTACGAGCAGTACTTC. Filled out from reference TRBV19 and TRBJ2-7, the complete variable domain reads DGGITQSPKYLFRKEGQNVTLSCEQNLNHDAMYWYRQDPGQGLRLIYYSQIVNDFQKGDIAEGYSVSREKKESFPLTVTSAQKNPTAFYLCASSPRTSGGKSSYEQYFGPGTRLTVT.

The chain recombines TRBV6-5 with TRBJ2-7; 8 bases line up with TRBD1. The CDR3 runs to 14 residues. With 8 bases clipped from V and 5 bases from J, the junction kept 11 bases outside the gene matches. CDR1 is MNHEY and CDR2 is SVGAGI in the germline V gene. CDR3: CASGLGDRSNEQYF. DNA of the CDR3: TGTGCCAGCGGGTTAGGGGACAGGTCGAACGAGCAGTACTTC.